This T cell receptor (beta chain) was documented in a study of CD8 T cells in Susac syndrome. Looking at the study overall: When their blood was taken, the Susac syndrome patients had either not yet had any therapy, were taking corticosteroids, or were taking intravenous immunoglobulin alone.

Sequencing of TCR beta was performed on blood CD8+ and CD4+ T cells. Negative isolation yielded CD4+ and CD8+ T cells, and FACS enriched TEMRA cells. Reverse transcription of about 0.45 to 1 ug RNA used random hexamers. A multiplex approach, immunoSEQ multiplex PCR, amplified TCR beta CDR3 across 54 Vbeta and 13 Jbeta. A single record per CDR3 protein comes from TCRdb applying MiXCR to the immunoSEQ multiplex PCR reads. The data show 130,000 or so distinct CDR3 sequences, approximately 96% seen once. The source of this sequence is a human donor with Susac syndrome. Sample: CD4+ T cells from PBMCs.

For the CDR3, the DNA is TGTGCCAGCAGTTTAAGAGCGGGAGTTTCATATGAGCAGTACTTC. Amino acids: CASSLRAGVSYEQYF. J is TRBJ2-7 and V is TRBV28; 8 bases are shared with TRBD2. The CDR3 has 15 residues. Trimming at V came to 2 bases and at J to 7 bases, leaving 10 bases not matched to a gene. Germline V CDR1 and CDR2: MDHEN, SYDVKM.